This T cell receptor beta chain appears in the sequencing data of a study of blood T cells in healthy people across ages. About the study: With template switching, about one barcoded beta molecule was captured per two T cells.

This clonotype occurred many times. PCR was performed a second time for roughly 7 to 11 cycles using a sample-barcoded 5' primer and a J-beta primer mix. Template switching added a 12-random-nucleotide identifier to every cDNA molecule. One entry per CDR3 protein results from TCRdb running MiXCR on the 5' RACE reads. The sample holds around 870,000 distinct CDR3 sequences, roughly 26% seen once. Isolated PBMCs totaled at least 7 million in each sample. Each sample provided at least 5 micrograms of extracted total RNA. This sequence originates from a woman older than 75 in good health. Sequencing was performed on blood.

The CDR3 spells CASSRRGGQTDTQYF. DNA of the CDR3: TGCGCCAGCAGCAGGCGGGGGGGCCAGACAGATACGCAGTATTTT. The genes are TRBV5-1 and TRBJ2-3; 9 bases are shared with TRBD2. CDR3 length: 15 amino acids. Germline values: CDR1 SGHRS, CDR2 YFSETQ. The junction had 6 bases not matched to a gene; V was cut back by 4 bases and J by 3 bases. The full variable domain, in which reference TRBV5-1 and TRBJ2-3 provide the parts outside the CDR3, is KAGVTQTPRYLIKTRGQQVTLSCSPISGHRSVSWYQQTPGQGLQFLFEYFSETQRNKGNFPGRFSGRQFSNSRSEMNVSTLELGDSALYLCASSRRGGQTDTQYFGPGTRLTVL.